These 21 T cell receptor beta chains were sequenced from one sample in a study of T-cell reconstitution after alpha-beta-depleted transplantation in children (dated by TCRdb to between 2015 and 2016). Library generation was performed with PCR. Sequencing relied on an Illumina HiSeq 2500. To normalize quantification of the TCRbeta repertoire, the TCR libraries were built with molecular barcoding that relied on unique molecular identifiers. Starting from the raw public reads, TCRdb applied fastp trimming at Q25, assembled clones with MiXCR and retained in-frame beta chains. Rows matching on CDR3 protein sequence are summarized as one entry with the most common DNA and genes. The sample table lists about 270,000 distinct CDR3 sequences, nearly 10% of them with a count of one. About a tenth of the sample goes to the ten largest clones. The source was PBMCs from the stem cell graft donor, collected from the stem cell graft. These receptors originate from a human donor who donated a stem cell graft to a child with SCID.

The chain is built from TRBV10-3 and TRBJ2-7; D not resolved. The CDR3 has 13 residues. Trimming took 2 bases from V and 3 from J, leaving 8 bases between them. Germline CDR1 ENHRY, CDR2 SYGVKD. CDR3 sequence: CAISERDGYEQYF. The CDR3 DNA reads as TGTGCCATCAGTGAGAGAGACGGCTACGAGCAGTACTTC.

In this sample, this clonotype turned up a few times. The chain recombines TRBV19 with TRBJ1-1, with 7 positions matching TRBD1. CDR1 is LNHDA, CDR2 SQIVND, per germline (reference sequence). After removal of 7 bases from V and 5 bases from J, the junction contained 10 bases not matched to a gene. The CDR3 length is 14 residues. The CDR3 is CASIGVQGKTEAFF. DNA for the CDR3: TGTGCCAGTATAGGGGTACAGGGGAAGACTGAAGCTTTCTTT.

This clonotype was counted many times. The chain recombines TRBV5-1 with TRBJ2-5, with D hard to call. Germline V gene data show CDR1 as SGHRS and CDR2 as YFSETQ. Trimming took off 0 bases at V and 5 bases at J, with 20 bases between the two ends. This CDR3 contains 17 residues. CDR3: CASSLGGALGGRETQYF. In DNA form, the CDR3 reads TGCGCCAGCAGCTTGGGTGGAGCCCTCGGTGGAAGGGAGACCCAGTACTTC. Full variable domain (missing parts from reference TRBV5-1 and TRBJ2-5): KAGVTQTPRYLIKTRGQQVTLSCSPISGHRSVSWYQQTPGQGLQFLFEYFSETQRNKGNFPGRFSGRQFSNSRSEMNVSTLELGDSALYLCASSLGGALGGRETQYFGPGTRLLVL.

The sample holds a few counts of this clonotype. The V call is TRBV9, the J call TRBJ2-3; 7 bases align to TRBD1. The V segment lost 3 bases and the J segment 3 bases; nucleotides outside the gene matches: 7. The CDR3 sequence is 15 residues long. Germline-derived CDR1 and CDR2 are SGDLS and YYNGEE. CDR3 DNA: TGTGCCAGCAGCGACCGACAGGGAGTGACAGATACGCAGTATTTT. Residues: CASSDRQGVTDTQYF.

The chain has TRBV12-3 or TRBV12-4 and TRBJ2-3; D unresolved. V was shortened by 6 bases and J by 2 bases, with 9 bases between the two germline ends. The CDR3 is 13 amino acids. For the CDR3, the DNA is TGTGCCAGCAGCCGGTGGTCCACAGATACGCAGTATTTT. As protein: CASSRWSTDTQYF.

CDR3 bases: TGCAGTGCCCGACATGGAGAGACCCAGTACTTC. It encodes CSARHGETQYF. The chain is built from TRBV20-1 and TRBJ2-5; no firm D call. The CDR3 consists of 11 residues. Germline V gene sequence: CDR1 DFQATT, CDR2 SNEGSKA (reference sequence). V lost 6 bases and J 4 bases, leaving 9 bases between the germline ends.

This clonotype was seen a few times. The chain recombines TRBV20-1 with TRBJ2-5; 10 bases fit TRBD2. V gave up 7 bases and J gave up 1 base; unmatched junction bases: 9. The CDR3 is made up of 15 amino acids. Germline V lookup: CDR1 DFQATT, CDR2 SNEGSKA (reference sequence). The DNA of the CDR3 is TGCAGTGGAGCCCCCCTAGCGGGGGTCCAAGAGACCCAGTACTTC. This gives the protein CSGAPLAGVQETQYF.

The chain links TRBV5-1 to TRBJ1-2; TRBD1 is a possible D gene (5 bases). The germline V gene encodes CDR1 SGHRS and CDR2 YFSETQ. V lost 6 bases and J lost 4, with 16 bases in between. The CDR3 runs to 14 residues. In DNA form, the CDR3 reads TGCGCCAGCATGCTCGGTACAGGAGTCTATGGCTACACCTTC. It translates to CASMLGTGVYGYTF. The whole variable domain, filled in from reference TRBV5-1 and TRBJ1-2, reads KAGVTQTPRYLIKTRGQQVTLSCSPISGHRSVSWYQQTPGQGLQFLFEYFSETQRNKGNFPGRFSGRQFSNSRSEMNVSTLELGDSALYLCASMLGTGVYGYTFGSGTRLTVV.

This clonotype was counted only a few times. The V gene is TRBV5-1, the J gene TRBJ2-6; the match to TRBD1 covers 9 bases. Germline loops: CDR1 SGHRS, CDR2 YFSETQ. J gave up 9 bases and V 2 bases, and 6 bases lay outside the gene matches. This CDR3 is 15 amino acids long. Here the CDR3 reads CASSFTGGQGNVLTF. The CDR3 nucleotides read TGCGCCAGCAGCTTTACAGGGGGCCAGGGCAACGTCCTGACTTTC.

This clonotype was observed a few times. The rearrangement links TRBV12-3 or TRBV12-4 to TRBJ2-3; 7 positions match TRBD1. J gave up 2 bases and V 3 bases, and 5 bases lay outside the gene matches. This CDR3 region has 15 residues. In DNA form, the CDR3 reads TGTGCCAGCAGTTTTGAGGGACAGTTCACAGATACGCAGTATTTT. This sequence encodes CASSFEGQFTDTQYF.

In its sample, this clonotype was seen a few times. This rearrangement joins TRBV12-3 or TRBV12-4 to TRBJ1-1, with TRBD1 as a possible D gene (6 bases). Trimming shortened V by 5 bases and J by 1 base, and 11 bases separated the two germline ends. CDR3 length equals 14 residues. The CDR3 protein is CASSRGHPNTEAFF. The CDR3, as DNA: TGTGCCAGCAGTAGGGGACACCCGAACACTGAAGCTTTCTTT.

A word on this clonotype: An end of the junction does not agree with germline; a read error may underlie this. This chain connects TRBV6-5 to TRBJ2-3, with D perhaps matching TRBD1 or TRBD2 (5 bases each). CDR1 and CDR2 from the germline V gene are MNHEY and SVGAGI. This CDR3 spans 19 amino acids. DNA for the CDR3: TGTGCCAGCACTTACACGGCCCCGGGACCCAACAGAGCCCCAGATACGCAGTATTTT. Its translation is CASTYTAPGPNRAPDTQYF.

The CDR3 sequence: CASSLAPGYEKLFF. The CDR3 nucleotides read TGTGCCAGCAGTTTAGCGCCAGGGTATGAAAAACTGTTTTTT. This chain links TRBV12-3 or TRBV12-4 with TRBJ1-4; D may be TRBD1 (5 bases). This CDR3 is 14 amino acids long. The germline V and J ends were trimmed by 0 bases and 6 bases, with 8 bases remaining between them.

This clonotype was seen a few times. The J gene is TRBJ2-3, the V gene TRBV12-3 or TRBV12-4; tentatively, D is TRBD2 (6 bases). This CDR3 has 16 amino acids. V lost 5 bases and J lost 5, with 20 bases in between. CDR3 DNA sequence: TGTGCCAGCAGTATTCCCGGGACTCGGGCTAGAGATACGCAGTATTTT. As protein: CASSIPGTRARDTQYF.

The rearrangement links TRBV12-3 or TRBV12-4 to TRBJ1-5, with 8 bases identical to TRBD1. The ends lost 5 bases at V and 5 bases at J; junction bases unmatched: 11. This CDR3 region has 16 residues. CDR3 DNA: TGTGCCAGCAGTCTCGGGTGGGGACAGGTCGATCAGCCCCAGCATTTT. Translating gives CASSLGWGQVDQPQHF.

This chain connects TRBV10-3 to TRBJ2-3; no reliable D call. The CDR3 extends over 13 amino acids. V lost 3 bases, J lost 8 bases, and 12 bases lay in between. CDR1 and CDR2 (germline): ENHRY, SYGVKD. Written as DNA, the CDR3 is TGTGCCATCAGTGAAGGGCCCTCGGGTACGCAGTATTTT. As protein: CAISEGPSGTQYF.

The chain uses TRBV27 and TRBJ1-6; D ambiguous. Germline CDR1 MNHEY, CDR2 SMNVEV (reference sequence). The length of the CDR3 is 14 residues. Between the trimmed V and J ends, which lost 6 bases and 0 bases, there was a span of 6 bases. In nucleotides, the CDR3 is TGTGCCAGCAGCCCGAGCTCCTATAATTCACCCCTCCACTTT. This encodes CASSPSSYNSPLHF.

The chain uses TRBV12-3 or TRBV12-4 and TRBJ2-7; 10 bases align to TRBD1. This CDR3 is 16 amino acids long. Unmatched junction bases numbered 12, after V lost 5 bases and J lost 5 bases. Written as DNA, the CDR3 is TGTGCCAGCAGTCGGTCCGGGACAGGGGCCGTCCACGAGCAGTACTTC. Protein: CASSRSGTGAVHEQYF.

This clonotype was seen a handful of times. This chain links TRBV15 with TRBJ2-7, with D hard to call. Germline CDR1 is LNHNV and CDR2 is YYDKDF (reference sequence). The CDR3 is 13 amino acids. Between the trimmed V and J ends, which lost 3 bases and 5 bases, there was a span of 11 bases. CDR3 nucleotide sequence: TGTGCCACCAGCAGGCCCGGTCAGAACGAGCAGTACTTC. Translating gives CATSRPGQNEQYF. Variable domain in full (rest from reference TRBV15 and TRBJ2-7): DAMVIQNPRYQVTQFGKPVTLSCSQTLNHNVMYWYQQKSSQAPKLLFHYYDKDFNNEADTPDNFQSRRPNTSFCFLDIRSPGLGDTAMYLCATSRPGQNEQYFGPGTRLTVT.

V usage is TRBV3-1 and J usage is TRBJ1-1; 7 bases match TRBD1. V lost 3 bases to trimming and J lost 6 bases; unmatched junction nucleotides: 7. The CDR3 covers 14 residues. Germline V CDR1 and CDR2: LGHDT, YNNKEL (reference sequence). The CDR3 here is CASSHLTGEAEAFF. The CDR3 DNA reads TGTGCCAGCAGCCACTTAACAGGGGAGGCTGAAGCTTTCTTT. Complete variable domain (other parts from reference TRBV3-1 and TRBJ1-1): DTAVSQTPKYLVTQMGNDKSIKCEQNLGHDTMYWYKQDSKKFLKIMFSYNNKELIINETVPNRFSPKSPDKAHLNLHINSLELGDSAVYFCASSHLTGEAEAFFGQGTRLTVV.

Details on this clonotype: The DNA is left out, because the CDR3 cannot be placed on it with certainty; the CDR3 is given as TCRdb lists it. The chain uses TRBV12-3 or TRBV12-4 and TRBJ2-3; the table's D gene call, TRBD1, was not cross checked with the DNA. With termini counted, the CDR3 has 14 amino acids. CDR3 loop: CASILGDFGDTQYF.